This is a list of T cell receptor beta chains from one sample in a study of blood T cell repertoires in COVID-19. TCRdb's copy holds only in-frame clones and misses some; the assay was immunoSEQ multiplex PCR. The sample contains approximately 100,000 clones, around 85% of which appear only once. The sample was peripheral blood. The receptors here all came from a human donor in a cohort sampled during active COVID-19. Each CDR3 is given with its conserved first and last residue. The D gene is left open where the match is weak. Clone size is given for some rows only: seen once, a few or many times, or a class if the clone is expanded.

>-|TRBV4-3|TRBJ1-2|TRBD1
TGCGCCAGCAGCCATGCCGGGACAGGGGTATTCTATGGCTACACCTTC
CASSHAGTGVFYGYTF
>-|TRBV19|TRBJ2-1|-
TGTGCCAGTAGTATAGATCCTAGCTGGGAGCAGTTCTTC
CASSIDPSWEQFF
>once|TRBV10-3|TRBJ2-7|TRBD1
TGTGCCAGCCGACAGGGCTCCTACGAGCAGTACTTC
CASRQGSYEQYF
>-|TRBV29-1|TRBJ2-1|TRBD1
TGCAGCGTTGAAAGGGAGAGAGGGGGCATCTCCTACAATGAGCAGTTCTTC
CSVERERGGISYNEQFF
>-|TRBV19|TRBJ2-7|-
TGTGCCAGTAGTATAGAACAGGACTCCTACGAGCAGTACTTC
CASSIEQDSYEQYF
>-|TRBV7-2|TRBJ2-1|-
TGTGCCAGCAGCTCCACCCCCGACGCCCATGGCGACTATGAGCAGTTCTTC
CASSSTPDAHGDYEQFF
>-|TRBV5-8|TRBJ1-2|TRBD1
TGTGCCAGCAGCCCCTCAATAACAGGGGGAAACTATGGCTACACCTTC
CASSPSITGGNYGYTF
>few|TRBV9|TRBJ2-1|TRBD2
TGTGCCAGCAGCGTAGCTACAGGGATGAGCGGGAGTGCTAATGAGCAGTTCTTC
CASSVATGMSGSANEQFF
>-|TRBV9|TRBJ2-1|TRBD2
TGTGCCAGCAGCCTTAGCGGGGGGGCCGGTGAGCAGTTCTTC
CASSLSGGAGEQFF
>-|TRBV9|TRBJ2-1|TRBD2
TGTGCCAGCAGCGCCGCACTAGCGGATGAGCAGTTCTTC
CASSAALADEQFF
>-|TRBV7-9|TRBJ2-7|TRBD1
TGTGCCAGCAGCCACGACAGGGTATGGGGCTACGAGCAGTACTTC
CASSHDRVWGYEQYF
>-|TRBV27|TRBJ2-3|TRBD1
TGTGCCAGCTCGACAGGGGGGTGGACAGATACGCAGTATTTT
CASSTGGWTDTQYF
>-|TRBV4-3|TRBJ2-7|TRBD1
TGCGCCAGCAGCCAAGATCGGACAGGCGTCGAGCAGTACTTC
CASSQDRTGVEQYF
>-|TRBV27|TRBJ1-2|TRBD1
TGTGCCAGCAGTCCCTCGGGACAGGGGGCGTATGGCTACACCTTC
CASSPSGQGAYGYTF
>-|TRBV2|TRBJ1-2|-
TGTGCCAGCAGTGACGACTATGGCTACACCTTC
CASSDDYGYTF
>-|TRBV27|TRBJ1-1|-
TGTGCCAGCAGTTCCCCGGGGATGAACACTGAAGCTTTCTTT
CASSSPGMNTEAFF
>-|TRBV3-1/TRBV3-2|TRBJ2-7|TRBD1
TGTGCCAGCAGCCAAAAAGGACAGGGGTCCTACGAGCAGTACTTC
CASSQKGQGSYEQYF
>-|TRBV9|TRBJ2-5|-
TGTGCCAGCAGCGTAGGGGGGGGCTCGGGAGAGACCCAGTACTTC
CASSVGGGSGETQYF
>-|TRBV11-2|TRBJ1-1|TRBD1
TGTGCCAGCAGCCCCTCGAGGACAGGGGCCTTCTCGTATGCTTTCTTT
CASSPSRTGAFSYAFF
>-|TRBV27|TRBJ2-5|TRBD2
TGTGCCAGCAGCCGGAGGGGTGGGACTAGCCAGCCCCAAGAGACCCAGTACTTC
CASSRRGGTSQPQETQYF
>-|TRBV27|TRBJ1-3|TRBD1
TGTGCCAGCAGTACTTGTGACGGGACAGGGGGGTCGGGTGGAAACACCATATATTTT
CASSTCDGTGGSGGNTIYF
>-|TRBV7-9|TRBJ2-7|-
TGTGCCAGCAGCTCACCATCGACTCCGTACTACGAGCAGTACTTC
CASSSPSTPYYEQYF
>-|TRBV30|TRBJ2-1|TRBD2
TGTGCCTGGAGTCATGGACTAGCGGACTACAATGAGCAGTTCTTC
CAWSHGLADYNEQFF
>once|TRBV12-3/TRBV12-4|TRBJ1-5|-
TGTGCCAGCATCAGATCCCCAGATCAGCCCCAGCATTTT
CASIRSPDQPQHF
>-|TRBV29-1|TRBJ2-7|TRBD2
TGCAGCGTTTACGGACTAGCGGGATCGTACGAGCAGTACTTC
CSVYGLAGSYEQYF
>-|TRBV9|TRBJ2-5|TRBD2
TGTGCCAGCAGCCTGCGGCTGGGCGGGAGGGAGACCCAGTACTTC
CASSLRLGGRETQYF
>once|TRBV9|TRBJ1-1|-
TGTGCCAGCAGTTATACAGGGCAGGGGGAAGCTTTCTTT
CASSYTGQGEAFF
>-|TRBV2|TRBJ2-1|-
TGTGCCAGCATCCTCTCCCCAGGGCCCTCCTACAATGAGCAGTTCTTC
CASILSPGPSYNEQFF
>-|TRBV28|TRBJ1-3|-
TGTGCCAGCACCTCCGCAGGCTCTGGAAACACCATATATTTT
CASTSAGSGNTIYF
>-|TRBV7-9|TRBJ1-1|-
TGTGCCAGCATGGAGGGTCCGAACACTGAAGCTTTCTTT
CASMEGPNTEAFF
>once|TRBV9|TRBJ1-2|TRBD1
TGTGCCAGCAGCATAAGGGCAGGGGGTTCCGGCTACACCTTC
CASSIRAGGSGYTF
>-|TRBV5-4|TRBJ1-1|-
TGTGCCAGCAGCTTGGGGCTTGACACTGAAGCTTTCTTT
CASSLGLDTEAFF
>-|TRBV13|TRBJ1-2|-
TGTGCCAGCAGCCTATACAGTCAACTGGAGGTTGGCTACACCTTC
CASSLYSQLEVGYTF
>-|TRBV13|TRBJ2-3|-
TGTGCCAGCAGCTTAGGGGCTGAGGGAACGCAGTATTTT
CASSLGAEGTQYF
>-|TRBV6-6|TRBJ2-2|-
TGTGCCAGCACCGAACTAGGAGGAACCGGGGAGCTGTTTTTT
CASTELGGTGELFF
>-|TRBV3-1/TRBV3-2|TRBJ2-1|-
TGTGCCAGCAGCCAGCGAATCCCCTCCTACAATGAGCAGTTCTTC
CASSQRIPSYNEQFF
>-|TRBV12-3/TRBV12-4|TRBJ2-7|-
TGTGCCAGCAGTTTAACTGCTGGCGGCGAGCAGTACTTC
CASSLTAGGEQYF
>-|TRBV2|TRBJ1-5|-
TGTGCCAGCAGTGCGCAGGGAGGCCGGAGCAATCAGCCCCAGCATTTT
CASSAQGGRSNQPQHF
>-|TRBV9|TRBJ1-6|TRBD1
TGTGCCAGCAGCGTCCGACAGGGAAGCGATTCACCCCTCCACTTT
CASSVRQGSDSPLHF
>-|TRBV10-3|TRBJ2-5|TRBD2
TGTGCCATTAGCGGGGGGGCCGGGGAGACCCAGTACTTC
CAISGGAGETQYF
>-|TRBV21-1|TRBJ1-1|-
TGTGCCAGCAGCACTGGACAGGGTATTGAAGCTTTCTTT
CASSTGQGIEAFF
>-|TRBV12-3/TRBV12-4|TRBJ1-1|-
TGTGCCAGCCGTCGCGGGGGTCACACTGAAGCTTTCTTT
CASRRGGHTEAFF
>few|TRBV28|TRBJ2-1|TRBD1
TGTGCCAGCAGCCGACCGGACAGGGGGCGCAAGAATGAGCAGTTCTTC
CASSRPDRGRKNEQFF
>-|TRBV10-3|TRBJ2-5|-
TGTGCCATCAGTGAGTCAACGACAGGCCGGGAGACCCAGTACTTC
CAISESTTGRETQYF
>once|TRBV2|TRBJ2-3|-
TGTGCCAGCCGGCCCGCCAGGGGCACAGATACGCAGTATTTT
CASRPARGTDTQYF
>-|TRBV4-3|TRBJ2-7|TRBD2
TGCGCCAGCAGCCAAGATCCTCCGACTAGCGGGAGTTTCGCCTACGAGCAGTACTTC
CASSQDPPTSGSFAYEQYF
>-|TRBV7-9|TRBJ1-2|-
TGTGCCAGCAGTCAAGGGGCCGGCTACACCTTC
CASSQGAGYTF
>-|TRBV3-1/TRBV3-2|TRBJ1-2|TRBD1
TGTGCCAGCAGTAAGGCCACCCAGGGGGCGGACTATGGCTACACCTTC
CASSKATQGADYGYTF
>-|TRBV5-6|TRBJ2-7|TRBD1
TGTGCCAGCAGTTCTGGACAGGGCTTGACCTACGAGCAGTACTTC
CASSSGQGLTYEQYF
>-|TRBV11-2|TRBJ2-7|TRBD2
TGTGCCAGCAGCTTTCGACTTCGGGGACTAGCGGGCAACGAGCAGTACTTC
CASSFRLRGLAGNEQYF
>-|TRBV27|TRBJ2-1|TRBD2
TGTGCCAGCAGCAGACTAGCGGGAGTATACAATGAGCAGTTCTTC
CASSRLAGVYNEQFF
>-|TRBV19|TRBJ2-2|TRBD1
TGTGCCAGTAGAGGGGACAGGGGGCGTGCCGGGGAGCTGTTTTTT
CASRGDRGRAGELFF
>-|TRBV18|TRBJ1-1|-
TGTGCCAGCTCACCGACTCAAAGGGGAGCTTTCTTT
CASSPTQRGAFF
>-|TRBV11-2|TRBJ1-4|TRBD1
TGTGCCAGCAGCTTAGAGGTGACAGGGAAGAAACTGTTTTTT
CASSLEVTGKKLFF
>-|TRBV18|TRBJ2-2|-
TGTGCCAGCTCAACACGGGACACCACCCGGCCCGGGGAGCTGTTTTTT
CASSTRDTTRPGELFF
>-|TRBV27|TRBJ2-7|-
TGTGCCAGCAGGAGGACAGCAACCTACGAGCAGTACTTC
CASRRTATYEQYF
>-|TRBV11-2|TRBJ2-7|-
TGTGCCAGCAGAGTTCCCCCGACAGGACCCCCCTACGAGCAGTACTTC
CASRVPPTGPPYEQYF
>-|TRBV4-3|TRBJ2-1|TRBD2
TGCGCCAGCAGCCACACTAGCGGGAGTGTAAATGAGCAGTTCTTC
CASSHTSGSVNEQFF
>-|TRBV18|TRBJ1-5|-
TGTGCCAGCTCACCACCGGGGGGAGGTAGCAATCAGCCCCAGCATTTT
CASSPPGGGSNQPQHF
>-|TRBV28|TRBJ2-1|TRBD2
TGTGCCAGCAGTACTAGCGGGAGGGTGAATGAGCAGTTCTTC
CASSTSGRVNEQFF